A single sample is the source of the 24 T cell receptor beta chains below, sequenced in a study of shared clonotypes between healthy human individuals. Method: immunoSEQ multiplex PCR; TCRdb's copy keeps in-frame clones and lacks some. This sample yields 400,000 to 600,000 clones, of which 90% to 96% are seen a single time; about 0.067% belongs to the top ten. The material sequenced was naive CD4+ T cells sorted from blood. The sample's subset: CD45RA+ positively selected. The receptors derive from a woman aged 25-40 years in good health.

Of note for this clone: One junction end does not reproduce the germline sequence, and a read error may be involved. Additional DNA sequences in this sample encode the identical CDR3. The genes are TRBV29-1 and TRBJ2-3; TRBD1 matches 8 bases. Germline CDR1 SQVTM, CDR2 ANQGSEA. The CDR3 contains 17 residues. The CDR3 reads CSVEEDRQGLRTDTQYF. CDR3 DNA: TGCAGTGTTGAAGAAGATCGACAGGGGTTACGCACAGATACGCAGTATTTT.

CDR3 sequence (DNA): TGTGCCAGCAGTCGAACAGGGGGTGAGCAGTACTTC. Protein product: CASSRTGGEQYF. The chain carries TRBV6-5 and TRBJ2-5; 8 nucleotides agree with TRBD1. J gave up 11 bases and V 5 bases, and 7 bases lay outside the gene matches. The CDR3 runs to 12 residues. In germline, CDR1 is MNHEY, CDR2 SVGAGI.

This rearrangement joins TRBV7-9 to TRBJ2-7; 8 nucleotides line up with TRBD1. The V segment lost 5 bases and the J segment 0 bases; nucleotides outside the gene matches: 9. This CDR3 is built from 16 residues. CDR1 and CDR2 from the germline V gene are SEHNR and FQNEAQ (reference sequence). Here the CDR3 reads CASSKKDRESSYEQYF. DNA for the CDR3: TGTGCCAGCAGCAAAAAGGACAGGGAAAGCTCCTACGAGCAGTACTTC.

The chain has TRBV19 and TRBJ2-7; 12 nucleotides match TRBD1. J was trimmed by 3 bases and V by 6 bases; bases with no gene match: 6. CDR3 length: 15 amino acids. Germline-derived CDR1 and CDR2 are LNHDA and SQIVND (reference sequence). In DNA form, the CDR3 reads TGTGCCAGTAGCCTGGGACAGGGGGCCAACTACGAGCAGTACTTC. This gives the protein CASSLGQGANYEQYF.

V usage is TRBV19 and J usage is TRBJ1-1; perhaps TRBD1 as D (6 bases). Trimming stripped 7 bases from V and 1 base from J, with 28 bases between. Germline CDR1 LNHDA, CDR2 SQIVND (reference sequence). CDR3 length equals 19 residues. The CDR3 nucleotides are TGTGCCAGTACATCCCGACGGATATCCCTGACAGGCAGGAACACTGAAGCTTTCTTT. Its translation is CASTSRRISLTGRNTEAFF.

The chain employs TRBV28 and TRBJ2-7; D is perhaps TRBD1 (6 bases). Germline CDR1 MDHEN, CDR2 SYDVKM. Trimming shortened V by 5 bases and J by 3 bases, and 8 bases separated the two germline ends. CDR3 length: 12 residues. As DNA, the CDR3 is TGTGCCAGCAGTACAGGGATCTACGAGCAGTACTTC. Translation: CASSTGIYEQYF.

V is TRBV7-2 and J is TRBJ2-7; tentatively, D is TRBD2 (5 bases). Between the trimmed V and J ends, which lost 1 base and 5 bases, there was a span of 18 bases. CDR1 and CDR2 (germline): SGHTA, FQGNSA. The CDR3 is made up of 16 amino acids. For the CDR3, the DNA is TGTGCCAGCAGCTTAGTTCCGGGGTTTGTTCGCGACGAGCAGTACTTC. Its protein is CASSLVPGFVRDEQYF.

The chain links TRBV2 to TRBJ2-7; D is unresolved. Trimming stripped 5 bases from V and 6 bases from J, with 11 bases between. The CDR3 is 12 residues long. Germline V gene lookup returns CDR1 SNHLY and CDR2 FYNNEI. The CDR3 sequence is CASSSSLREQYF. In nucleotides, the CDR3 is TGTGCCAGCAGTAGTAGTCTGCGCGAGCAGTACTTC.

The CDR3 DNA reads as TGCGCCAGCAGCCAAGGCTCGTTCGGCACGACAGATACGCAGTATTTT. Its translation is CASSQGSFGTTDTQYF. This chain connects TRBV4-1 to TRBJ2-3; D is unresolved. This CDR3 region has 16 residues. Germline V CDR1 and CDR2: MGHRA, YSYEKL. V lost 1 base and J lost 3, with 14 bases in between.

The chain has TRBV21-1 and TRBJ2-1; the table names TRBD2, a call not compared with the DNA. TRBV21-1 is a documented pseudogene. CDR3 length: 15 amino acids. CDR3 nucleotide sequence: TGTGCCAGCAGCAAAGGGACTAGCGGGAACAATGAGCAGTTCTTC. Its protein is CASSKGTSGNNEQFF.

The chain links TRBV7-2 to TRBJ2-3, with 7 nucleotides matching TRBD1. Germline-derived CDR1 and CDR2 are SGHTA and FQGNSA. This CDR3 is 15 amino acids long. V lost 4 bases and J lost 0; bases outside the gene matches: 4. In nucleotides, the CDR3 is TGTGCCAGCAGCTCCTCAGGGGGTAGCACAGATACGCAGTATTTT. As protein: CASSSSGGSTDTQYF.

The chain links TRBV6-6 to TRBJ2-2; 13 bases match TRBD2. Germline CDR1 and CDR2: MNHNY and SVGAGI (reference sequence). CDR3 length: 16 residues. Unmatched junction bases numbered 12, after V lost 4 bases and J lost 13 bases. The CDR3 loop reads CASSSPGLAGRVALFF. The CDR3 DNA reads as TGTGCCAGCAGTTCCCCGGGACTAGCGGGAAGGGTTGCGCTGTTTTTT.

CDR3: CASSYADTQYF. In nucleotides, the CDR3 is TGTGCCAGCAGTTACGCAGATACGCAGTATTTT. The chain joins TRBV6-5 to TRBJ2-3; D unclear. Trimming removed 2 bases at V and 4 bases at J, with 1 base between. Per the germline V gene, CDR1 is MNHEY and CDR2 is SVGAGI. The CDR3 consists of 11 residues.

The genes are TRBV27 and TRBJ2-7; the D gene could be TRBD1 or TRBD2 (5 bases each). Trimming removed 6 bases at V and 6 bases at J, with 18 bases between. Germline V gene lookup returns CDR1 MNHEY and CDR2 SMNVEV (reference sequence). The CDR3 sequence is 14 residues long. DNA of the CDR3: TGTGCCAGCAGCATCCAGGGAGAATTCGCCGAGCAGTACTTC. Translating gives CASSIQGEFAEQYF.

The V and J genes are TRBV2 and TRBJ2-7; 8 nucleotides agree with TRBD1. This CDR3 comprises 14 residues. Trimming removed 6 bases from V and 6 bases from J; junction bases left unmatched: 10. Germline CDR1 and CDR2: SNHLY and FYNNEI. The CDR3 nucleotides are TGTGCCAGCAGAGATACAAGACAGGGGCTCGAGCAGTACTTC. It codes for CASRDTRQGLEQYF. Combining the CDR3 with reference TRBV2 and TRBJ2-7 gives the whole variable domain EPEVTQTPSHQVTQMGQEVILRCVPISNHLYFYWYRQILGQKVEFLVSFYNNEISEKSEIFDDQFSVERPDGSNFTLKIRSTKLEDSAMYFCASRDTRQGLEQYFGPGTRLTVT.

The rearrangement joins TRBV5-1 to TRBJ1-5, with D possibly matching TRBD1 (5 bases). CDR1 SGHRS and CDR2 YFSETQ come from the germline V gene. The V gene lost 0 bases and the J gene lost 3 bases, with 10 bases spanning the gap. This CDR3 has 15 residues. Here the CDR3 reads CASSLGGTDNQPQHF. CDR3 nucleotides: TGCGCCAGCAGCTTGGGGGGGACGGACAATCAGCCCCAGCATTTT.

The CDR3 DNA reads TGTGCCAGCAGCTTGCAAGGGACAGGGGAGTATCAGCCCCAGCATTTT. It is translated as CASSLQGTGEYQPQHF. This rearrangement joins TRBV5-4 to TRBJ1-5; TRBD1 matches 10 bases. V was clipped by 1 base and J by 5 bases; unmatched bases: 6. The CDR3 covers 16 residues. Germline CDR1 and CDR2: SGHNT and YYREEE (reference sequence).

The CDR3 loop is CASSFSSGRPYEQYF. CDR3 sequence (DNA): TGTGCCAGCAGTTTCTCTAGCGGGCGTCCCTACGAGCAGTACTTC. The chain links TRBV27 to TRBJ2-7, with 8 nucleotides matching TRBD2. The CDR3 consists of 15 residues. The germline V gene has CDR1 MNHEY and CDR2 SMNVEV (reference sequence). V lost 3 bases to trimming and J lost 2 bases; unmatched junction nucleotides: 6.

This chain links TRBV4-2 with TRBJ2-1; 10 bases line up with TRBD2. Germline CDR1 LGHNA, CDR2 YNFKEQ. The CDR3 runs 17 residues. V lost 0 bases, J lost 7 bases, and 9 bases stayed unmatched. CDR3 bases: TGTGCCAGCAGCCAAGAACTGGCTAGCGGGAGTAGGAATGAGCAGTTCTTC. Encoded protein: CASSQELASGSRNEQFF.

The V and J genes are TRBV28 and TRBJ2-7, with 8 bases matching TRBD2. Germline lookup yields CDR1 MDHEN and CDR2 SYDVKM. The CDR3 has 14 amino acids. Unmatched junction bases numbered 5, after V lost 5 bases and J lost 2 bases. CDR3: CASSLPGLAYEQYF. CDR3 sequence (DNA): TGTGCCAGCAGTCTCCCGGGACTAGCCTACGAGCAGTACTTC.

The chain recombines TRBV28 with TRBJ1-3, with D possibly matching TRBD1 (5 bases). V was shortened by 2 bases and J by 4 bases, with 9 bases between the two germline ends. The CDR3 covers 14 residues. Germline V lookup: CDR1 MDHEN, CDR2 SYDVKM. CDR3: CASSLTGHGNTIYF. CDR3 in DNA: TGTGCCAGCAGTTTAACTGGACACGGAAACACCATATATTTT.

This chain links TRBV19 with TRBJ1-1; D ambiguous. This CDR3 is built from 14 residues. V lost 1 base and J 2 bases, leaving 8 bases between the germline ends. CDR1 and CDR2 from the germline V gene are LNHDA and SQIVND (reference sequence). CDR3 nucleotide sequence: TGTGCCAGTAGTATAGGTGGGGAAAACACTGAAGCTTTCTTT. Protein sequence: CASSIGGENTEAFF.

This rearrangement joins TRBV27 to TRBJ1-3; D is perhaps TRBD1 (6 bases). Germline V gene sequence: CDR1 MNHEY, CDR2 SMNVEV (reference sequence). V lost 2 bases, J lost 4 bases, and 9 bases lay in between. This CDR3 is 14 amino acids long. The CDR3 DNA is TGTGCCAGCAGTTTAACAGGGTGGGGAAACACCATATATTTT. Translating gives CASSLTGWGNTIYF.

Of note for this clone: Other DNA sequences of this sample code for an identical CDR3. The chain recombines TRBV6-5 with TRBJ2-7; the D gene is possibly TRBD1 (5 bases). Trimming stripped 0 bases from V and 7 bases from J, with 10 bases between. Germline V gene sequence: CDR1 MNHEY, CDR2 SVGAGI. The CDR3 runs 13 residues. The CDR3 DNA sequence: TGTGCCAGCAGTTACTCGCGACAGTCGGAGCAGTACTTC. This translates into CASSYSRQSEQYF.